The 21 T cell receptor beta chains in this list originate from one sample, sequenced in a study of cytomegalovirus exposure and HLA in healthy donors. Only in-frame clones appear in the TCRdb table, and some are missing; sequencing was by immunoSEQ multiplex PCR. The sample yields 120,000 or so clones, roughly 86% seen once. Sequenced input: PBMCs. The source of these receptors is a man between 18 and 35 years old in good health and CMV-seronegative.

The chain has TRBV15 and TRBJ1-2, with unresolved D. Trimming pared 4 bases from V and 6 bases from J, leaving 15 bases between. This CDR3 region has 14 residues. Looked up from germline, CDR1 is LNHNV and CDR2 is YYDKDF (reference sequence). The CDR3 sequence is CATSIHSRLDGYTF. As DNA, the CDR3 is TGTGCCACCAGCATCCACTCTAGGTTGGATGGCTACACCTTC.

The V call is TRBV6-5, the J call TRBJ2-7; 11 bases agree with TRBD2. Germline CDR1 reads MNHEY; CDR2 reads SVGAGI. V lost 7 bases to trimming and J lost 2 bases; unmatched junction nucleotides: 4. This CDR3 has 14 amino acids. The CDR3 region is CASTGTSGAYEQYF. The CDR3 DNA is TGTGCCAGCACCGGGACTAGCGGTGCCTACGAGCAGTACTTC.

This clone appeared a few times. The chain uses TRBV29-1 and TRBJ1-1; TRBD1 might be the D (6 bases). The length of the CDR3 is 12 residues. Trimming took 4 bases from V and 8 from J, leaving 14 bases between them. Germline CDR1 and CDR2: SQVTM and ANQGSEA. The DNA for the CDR3 is TGCAGCGTTGGTGTTCAAGGGGGAGAAGCTTTCTTT. Translated: CSVGVQGGEAFF.

This chain links TRBV30 with TRBJ2-7; possibly TRBD1 for D (6 bases). V was trimmed by 6 bases and J by 5 bases, leaving 11 bases between them. Germline V gene sequence: CDR1 GTSNPN, CDR2 SVGIG (reference sequence). This CDR3 is built from 11 residues. The CDR3 bases are TGTGCCTGCAGGGGTGACCACGAGCAGTACTTC. Amino acids: CACRGDHEQYF.

The chain combines TRBV18 with TRBJ2-7, with D possibly matching TRBD2 (5 bases). V dropped 3 bases and J dropped 7 bases, with 13 bases sitting between them. This CDR3 contains 13 residues. CDR1 KGHSH and CDR2 LQKENI come from the germline V gene. CDR3 DNA sequence: TGTGCCAGCTCACCGGACGGGGTACGGGAGCAGTACTTC. It translates to CASSPDGVREQYF.

The chain combines TRBV19 with TRBJ1-1; 7 positions match TRBD1. V was pared by 6 bases and J by 1 base, with 5 bases of the junction left unmatched. The CDR3 runs to 14 residues. Germline CDR1 LNHDA, CDR2 SQIVND (reference sequence). The CDR3 protein is CASSPQGSNTEAFF. As DNA, the CDR3 is TGTGCCAGTAGCCCACAGGGGTCGAACACTGAAGCTTTCTTT.

The chain links TRBV10-3 to TRBJ2-7; 12 positions agree with TRBD1. CDR1 is ENHRY and CDR2 is SYGVKD in the germline V gene. Trimming cost V 6 bases and J 5 bases; bases outside gene matches: 2. The CDR3 covers 13 residues. CDR3 sequence (DNA): TGTGCCATCAGGGGACAGGGGGCCAACGAGCAGTACTTC. Protein product: CAIRGQGANEQYF.

V usage is TRBV11-2 and J usage is TRBJ2-3; 14 bases line up with TRBD2. With 5 bases clipped from V and 1 base from J, the junction kept 8 bases outside the gene matches. There are 18 residues in the CDR3. Germline V gene sequence: CDR1 SGHAT, CDR2 FQNNGV. The CDR3 sequence is CASSPGLAGGRRTDTQYF. Written as DNA, the CDR3 is TGTGCCAGCAGCCCCGGACTAGCGGGAGGTCGTCGCACAGATACGCAGTATTTT. Looking up the rest from reference TRBV11-2 and TRBJ2-3 gives the full variable domain: EAGVAQSPRYKIIEKRQSVAFWCNPISGHATLYWYQQILGQGPKLLIQFQNNGVVDDSQLPKDRFSAERLKGVDSTLKIQPAKLEDSAVYLCASSPGLAGGRRTDTQYFGPGTRLTVL.

V usage is TRBV10-3 and J usage is TRBJ2-7; 7 nucleotides line up with TRBD2. The CDR3 is 14 amino acids. V lost 4 bases to trimming and J lost 4 bases; unmatched junction nucleotides: 7. The germline V gene encodes CDR1 ENHRY and CDR2 SYGVKD. In nucleotides, the CDR3 is TGTGCCATCAGTGCTGCGGGAGTCAGATACGAGCAGTACTTC. Its translation: CAISAAGVRYEQYF.

The rearrangement joins TRBV6-5 to TRBJ1-1; D possibly corresponds to TRBD1 (5 bases). Trimming cost V 3 bases and J 0 bases, with 8 bases left between them. From germline, CDR1 is MNHEY and CDR2 SVGAGI. This CDR3 is built from 14 residues. CDR3 amino acids: CASSYGGVNTEAFF. The CDR3, as DNA: TGTGCCAGCAGTTATGGAGGGGTGAACACTGAAGCTTTCTTT.

The J gene is TRBJ2-2, the V gene TRBV15; a weak D match, TRBD2 (5 bases). V was cut by 6 bases and J by 4 bases, with 27 bases left in between. Per germline, CDR1 LNHNV and CDR2 YYDKDF (reference sequence). This CDR3 contains 19 residues. The CDR3 coding sequence is TGTGCCACCAGGTTAGGTAAAGACCTTGGAGGAGCGCGCACCGGGGAGCTGTTTTTT. This translates into CATRLGKDLGGARTGELFF.

This clone was counted a single time. This sequence joins TRBV15 and TRBJ1-3; no clear D. Germline V gene lookup returns CDR1 LNHNV and CDR2 YYDKDF (reference sequence). CDR3 length equals 15 residues. V dropped 0 bases and J dropped 7 bases, with 13 bases sitting between them. The CDR3 bases are TGTGCCACCAGCAGAGATAGAGGTGGATCGAACACCATATATTTT. This sequence encodes CATSRDRGGSNTIYF.

The genes are TRBV9 and TRBJ2-7, with 9 bases that match TRBD2. Germline-derived CDR1 and CDR2 are SGDLS and YYNGEE. Trimming removed 0 bases from V and 4 bases from J; junction bases left unmatched: 5. There are 15 residues in the CDR3. The CDR3 is CASSVGAGGAYEQYF. The CDR3 coding sequence is TGTGCCAGCAGCGTAGGTGCGGGGGGGGCGTACGAGCAGTACTTC.

The chain uses TRBV9 and TRBJ2-2, with 10 bases fitting TRBD1. Germline V gene sequence: CDR1 SGDLS, CDR2 YYNGEE. V shed 4 bases and J 4 bases; nucleotides not matched to a gene: 4. The CDR3 spans 15 residues. CDR3 sequence (DNA): TGTGCCAGCAGCCCCTGGACAGGGGGCACCGGGGAGCTGTTTTTT. Translated, it gives CASSPWTGGTGELFF.

The chain recombines TRBV6-5 with TRBJ1-5; no clear D. The germline V gene encodes CDR1 MNHEY and CDR2 SVGAGI. CDR3 size: 12 residues. V was shortened by 8 bases and J by 7 bases, with 12 bases between the two germline ends. The CDR3 loop reads CASGPPEQPQHF. In DNA form, the CDR3 reads TGTGCCAGCGGGCCCCCGGAACAGCCCCAGCATTTT.

This chain links TRBV5-6 with TRBJ2-3; 10 positions match TRBD1. J gave up 2 bases and V 3 bases, and 6 bases lay outside the gene matches. Germline CDR1 is SGHDT and CDR2 is YYEEEE. This CDR3 region has 16 residues. The CDR3 region has the DNA TGTGCCAGCAGCTGGGGGACAGGGGCCGACACAGATACGCAGTATTTT. It translates to CASSWGTGADTDTQYF.

V is TRBV25-1 and J is TRBJ2-5; tentative D call: TRBD2 (5 bases). The V gene's germline CDR1 is MGHDK and CDR2 SYGVNS. Trimming pared 2 bases from V and 2 bases from J, leaving 12 bases between. The CDR3 totals 15 residues. DNA of the CDR3: TGTGCCAGCAGTGAACCCGGGGATCGGCAAGAGACCCAGTACTTC. This codes for CASSEPGDRQETQYF.

The chain uses TRBV7-2 and TRBJ1-1; D is possibly TRBD1 (6 bases). This CDR3 contains 12 residues. V lost 3 bases and J 9 bases, leaving 11 bases between the germline ends. CDR1 SGHTA and CDR2 FQGNSA come from the germline V gene. The CDR3 loop reads CASSFDRPQAFF. Here the CDR3 DNA reads TGTGCCAGCAGCTTCGACAGGCCCCAAGCTTTCTTT.

V is TRBV6-5 and J is TRBJ2-7, with a weak D call TRBD2 (6 bases). The CDR3 spans 13 residues. Germline V CDR1 and CDR2: MNHEY, SVGAGI. Trimming shortened V by 0 bases and J by 7 bases, and 10 bases separated the two germline ends. The CDR3 nucleotides read TGTGCCAGCAGTTACTCGGGGGGAACTGAGCAGTACTTC. As protein: CASSYSGGTEQYF.

This clone showed up just once. The chain combines TRBV30 with TRBJ2-4; TRBD2 matches at 8 bases. This CDR3 spans 15 amino acids. V was clipped by 7 bases and J by 2 bases; unmatched bases: 10. CDR1 GTSNPN and CDR2 SVGIG come from the germline V gene (reference sequence). The DNA of the CDR3 is TGTGCCTCCTCCCGCAGCGGGGGTCCCAAAAACATTCAGTACTTC. It translates to CASSRSGGPKNIQYF. Looking up the rest from reference TRBV30 and TRBJ2-4 gives the full variable domain: SQTIHQWPATLVQPVGSPLSLECTVEGTSNPNLYWYRQAAGRGLQLLFYSVGIGQISSEVPQNLSASRPQDRQFILSSKKLLLSDSGFYLCASSRSGGPKNIQYFGAGTRLSVL.

The genes are TRBV7-2 and TRBJ1-2, with 8 bases identical to TRBD1. CDR1 and CDR2 (germline): SGHTA, FQGNSA. The CDR3 is 15 residues long. The junction had 6 bases not matched to a gene; V was cut back by 3 bases and J by 3 bases. The CDR3 region is CASSFVTGGYYGYTF. As DNA, the CDR3 is TGTGCCAGCAGCTTTGTAACAGGGGGTTACTATGGCTACACCTTC.